The 23 T cell receptor beta chains reported below all come from one sample, sequenced in a study of glioma-infiltrating T cells after dendritic cell vaccination. Stated time point: after dendritic cell vaccination, including at tumor progression/relapse. The method was immunoSEQ multiplex PCR; TCRdb's version includes in-frame clones alone and lacks a portion of them. In the table there are tens of thousands of clones, around 83% of which are singletons. This specimen was blood, taken after dendritic cell vaccination. The receptors were gathered from a human donor with glioblastoma.

J is TRBJ1-1 and V is TRBV9; D call uncertain. This CDR3 has 11 amino acids. The V gene lost 7 bases and the J gene lost 5 bases, with 9 bases spanning the gap. Germline CDR1 and CDR2: SGDLS and YYNGEE. Written as DNA, the CDR3 is TGTGCCAGCGGAGGGCCAACTGAAGCTTTCTTT. Translated: CASGGPTEAFF.

The J gene is TRBJ2-7, the V gene TRBV7-2; D is perhaps TRBD1 (5 bases). The CDR3 is 16 amino acids. The V gene lost 6 bases and the J gene lost 0 bases, with 18 bases spanning the gap. In germline, CDR1 is SGHTA, CDR2 FQGNSA. Here the CDR3 DNA reads TGTGCCAGCAGTTTATCCAGGGAACGCAGCTCCTACGAGCAGTACTTC. Translation gives CASSLSRERSSYEQYF.

The chain combines TRBV6-1 with TRBJ1-5; TRBD1 aligns across 7 bases. V trimming: 0 bases; J trimming: 11 bases; junction bases outside the gene matches: 16. Germline CDR1 reads MNHNS; CDR2 reads SASEGT. This CDR3 has 17 residues. The CDR3 region has the DNA TGTGCCAGCAGTGAAGCCCTCCACAGGGACTCCCAGGGGGCCCAGCATTTT. Translated, it gives CASSEALHRDSQGAQHF.

This clone is a singleton in its sample. The chain uses TRBV27 and TRBJ1-3; D uncertain. Trimming removed 6 bases from V and 0 bases from J, with 18 bases in between. The CDR3 has 17 residues. Per germline, CDR1 MNHEY and CDR2 SMNVEV (reference sequence). The CDR3 loop reads CASSSRLGGYSGNTIYF. DNA of the CDR3: TGTGCCAGCAGCTCGCGATTAGGCGGTTACTCTGGAAACACCATATATTTT.

The J gene is TRBJ1-5, the V gene TRBV2; D is uncertain. The V end lost 7 bases, the J end lost 5 bases, and 15 bases lay between the germline ends. This CDR3 is 14 amino acids long. Per germline, CDR1 SNHLY and CDR2 FYNNEI. The CDR3 loop reads CASKGDSGDQPQHF. The CDR3 nucleotides are TGTGCCAGCAAGGGCGACTCCGGGGATCAGCCCCAGCATTTT. Full variable domain (remainder filled in from reference TRBV2 and TRBJ1-5): EPEVTQTPSHQVTQMGQEVILRCVPISNHLYFYWYRQILGQKVEFLVSFYNNEISEKSEIFDDQFSVERPDGSNFTLKIRSTKLEDSAMYFCASKGDSGDQPQHFGDGTRLSIL.

The rearrangement joins TRBV5-4 to TRBJ1-2; D is possibly TRBD1 (5 bases). The germline V gene encodes CDR1 SGHNT and CDR2 YYREEE (reference sequence). The CDR3 extends over 13 amino acids. The V end was cut by 1 base, the J end by 11 bases, with 15 bases between. The DNA for the CDR3 is TGTGCCAGCAGCTTGAGACAGACCTTTGGGTACACCTTC. It yields the protein CASSLRQTFGYTF.

The chain has TRBV30 and TRBJ2-7, with D hard to call. Germline CDR1 reads GTSNPN; CDR2 reads SVGIG (reference sequence). This CDR3 contains 11 residues. V gave up 0 bases and J gave up 4 bases, with 4 bases separating them. The CDR3 here is CAWSVRYEQYF. Here the CDR3 DNA reads TGTGCCTGGAGTGTGAGGTACGAGCAGTACTTC.

The chain carries TRBV5-6 and TRBJ2-5, with D perhaps matching TRBD1 (5 bases). Germline CDR1 reads SGHDT; CDR2 reads YYEEEE. V lost 4 bases to trimming and J lost 5 bases, with 15 bases between them. The CDR3 consists of 14 residues. The CDR3 is CASSLTRQMETQYF. In DNA, the CDR3 is TGTGCCAGCAGCCTAACGCGACAGATGGAGACCCAGTACTTC.

The chain recombines TRBV9 with TRBJ2-1; 7 positions agree with TRBD2. V lost 1 base, J lost 4 bases, and 5 bases stayed unmatched. The CDR3 loop spans 15 amino acids. Germline V lookup: CDR1 SGDLS, CDR2 YYNGEE. CDR3 DNA: TGTGCCAGCAGCGTAAGCCAGGGAGGGTACAATGAGCAGTTCTTC. Translated: CASSVSQGGYNEQFF.

The V call is TRBV25-1, the J call TRBJ1-2; D ambiguous. The germline V gene encodes CDR1 MGHDK and CDR2 SYGVNS. V lost 3 bases, J lost 4 bases, and 6 bases lay in between. The CDR3 is made up of 12 amino acids. The CDR3 coding sequence is TGTGCCAGCAGTGAGGACTTCTATGGCTACACCTTC. It encodes CASSEDFYGYTF.

This chain links TRBV7-6 with TRBJ1-1; a possible D gene is TRBD1 (5 bases). Germline CDR1 reads SGHVS; CDR2 reads FNYEAQ. The ends were cut back, 6 bases at V and 1 base at J, with 12 bases in the middle. The CDR3 consists of 14 residues. This chain's CDR3 is CASSERGGNTEAFF. The CDR3 DNA follows: TGTGCCAGCAGTGAGCGGGGGGGGAACACTGAAGCTTTCTTT. The variable domain in full, completed from reference TRBV7-6 and TRBJ1-1, reads GAGVSQSPRYKVTKRGQDVALRCDPISGHVSLYWYRQALGQGPEFLTYFNYEAQQDKSGLPNDRFSAERPEGSISTLTIQRTEQRDSAMYRCASSERGGNTEAFFGQGTRLTVV.

V is TRBV10-3 and J is TRBJ1-2; 8 bases match TRBD1. The CDR3 covers 13 residues. After removal of 6 bases from V and 8 bases from J, the junction contained 8 bases not matched to a gene. The germline V gene has CDR1 ENHRY and CDR2 SYGVKD. CDR3: CAIRLDRVRGYTF. CDR3 sequence (DNA): TGTGCCATCAGACTGGACAGGGTGAGGGGCTACACCTTC.

The CDR3 DNA reads as TGTGCCAGCAGCTTGGAGCGGTCCTACGAGCAGTACTTC. It specifies CASSLERSYEQYF. This rearrangement joins TRBV5-4 to TRBJ2-7, with a weak D call TRBD2 (5 bases). V was trimmed by 0 bases and J by 1 base, leaving 5 bases between them. Germline assignment: CDR1 SGHNT and CDR2 YYREEE (reference sequence). This CDR3 comprises 13 residues.

This clone came up many times. The chain links TRBV5-1 to TRBJ2-2, with D unresolved. The CDR3 covers 14 residues. The germline V and J ends were trimmed by 5 bases and 3 bases, with 11 bases remaining between them. Per the germline V gene, CDR1 is SGHRS and CDR2 is YFSETQ. The CDR3 is CASSGSSDTGELFF. CDR3 bases: TGCGCCAGCAGTGGTAGCTCTGACACCGGGGAGCTGTTTTTT.

This chain links TRBV25-1 with TRBJ1-1; tentatively, D is TRBD1 (5 bases). Germline V CDR1 and CDR2: MGHDK, SYGVNS. CDR3 length equals 15 residues. Trimming took off 1 base at V and 0 bases at J, with 9 bases between the two ends. The CDR3 region has the DNA TGTGCCAGCAGTGAATCGAAGGGGCTGAACACTGAAGCTTTCTTT. It codes for CASSESKGLNTEAFF.

The CDR3 coding sequence is TGTGCCAGCCGGGAATCCTCTGGAAACACCATATATTTT. This encodes CASRESSGNTIYF. The chain recombines TRBV7-8 with TRBJ1-3; D gene uncertain. The CDR3 loop spans 13 amino acids. The V gene's germline CDR1 is SGHVS and CDR2 FQNEAQ. V was cut by 8 bases and J by 0 bases, with 8 bases left in between.

The chain links TRBV29-1 to TRBJ1-2; D is uncertain. This CDR3 is built from 12 residues. V dropped 2 bases and J dropped 7 bases, with 11 bases sitting between them. CDR1 is SQVTM, CDR2 ANQGSEA, per germline. The CDR3 sequence is CSVEPLDSGYTF. CDR3 DNA: TGCAGCGTTGAACCCCTAGATAGTGGCTACACCTTC.

V is TRBV7-6 and J is TRBJ2-2, with 8 positions matching TRBD1. CDR3 length equals 15 residues. Germline V CDR1 and CDR2: SGHVS, FNYEAQ. The trim removed 6 bases at V and 2 bases at J, leaving 5 bases unmatched. The CDR3 protein is CASSSGTGNTGELFF. The DNA for the CDR3 is TGTGCCAGCAGTTCCGGGACAGGAAACACCGGGGAGCTGTTTTTT.

The chain uses TRBV2 and TRBJ1-2; D is unresolved. The length of the CDR3 is 12 residues. V was clipped by 10 bases and J by 4 bases, with 13 bases between them. Germline V CDR1 and CDR2: SNHLY, FYNNEI. This CDR3 is CANFMRAYGYTF. In DNA, the CDR3 is TGTGCCAACTTTATGAGGGCCTATGGCTACACCTTC.

The V and J genes are TRBV27 and TRBJ1-1; 8 bases are shared with TRBD1. With 4 bases clipped from V and 4 bases from J, the junction kept 14 bases outside the gene matches. From germline, CDR1 is MNHEY and CDR2 SMNVEV (reference sequence). The CDR3 runs 17 residues. CDR3 in DNA: TGTGCCAGCAGTTCTCCCCAATCTCAGGGGGCGCGCACTGAAGCTTTCTTT. Its translation is CASSSPQSQGARTEAFF.

The V gene is TRBV19, the J gene TRBJ2-6; D uncertain. The germline gives CDR1 LNHDA, CDR2 SQIVND (reference sequence). This CDR3 is built from 14 residues. V lost 5 bases, J lost 0 bases, and 5 bases lay in between. CDR3 in DNA: TGTGCCAGTAGTGAGAGCTCTGGGGCCAACGTCCTGACTTTC. Residues: CASSESSGANVLTF.

The chain carries TRBV7-9 and TRBJ2-7; a weak D match, TRBD1 (6 bases). This CDR3 is built from 13 residues. From germline, CDR1 is SEHNR and CDR2 FQNEAQ (reference sequence). The V end was cut by 5 bases, the J end by 1 base, with 9 bases between. The CDR3 DNA reads TGTGCCAGCAGCCCAGGGGTGTCCTACGAGCAGTACTTC. Its protein product is CASSPGVSYEQYF. The entire variable domain, with the rest obtained from reference TRBV7-9 and TRBJ2-7, is as follows: DTGVSQNPRHKITKRGQNVTFRCDPISEHNRLYWYRQTLGQGPEFLTYFQNEAQLEKSRLLSDRFSAERPKGSFSTLEIQRTEQGDSAMYLCASSPGVSYEQYFGPGTRLTVT.

The gene calls are TRBV7-8 and TRBJ2-5, with TRBD1 matching 8 bases. With 4 bases clipped from V and 4 bases from J, the junction kept 2 bases outside the gene matches. CDR1 SGHVS and CDR2 FQNEAQ come from the germline V gene. The CDR3 has 13 amino acids. The CDR3 spells CASSWTGLETQYF. In DNA form, the CDR3 reads TGTGCCAGCAGCTGGACAGGGTTAGAGACCCAGTACTTC.